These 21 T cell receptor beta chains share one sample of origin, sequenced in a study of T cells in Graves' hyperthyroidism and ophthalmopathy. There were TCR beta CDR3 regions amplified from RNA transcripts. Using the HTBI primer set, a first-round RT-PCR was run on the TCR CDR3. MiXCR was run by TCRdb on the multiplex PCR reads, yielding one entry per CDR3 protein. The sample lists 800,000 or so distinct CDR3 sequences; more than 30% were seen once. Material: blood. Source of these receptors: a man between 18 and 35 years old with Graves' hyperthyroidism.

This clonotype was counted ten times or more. The DNA for the CDR3 is TGTGCCAGCAGCTCACAGGGCACCGGGGAGCTGTTTTTT. Protein product: CASSSQGTGELFF. The chain has TRBV7-9 and TRBJ2-2, with a possible D match to TRBD1 (6 bases). CDR1 and CDR2 from the germline V gene are SEHNR and FQNEAQ (reference sequence). V lost 4 bases, J lost 4 bases, and 7 bases lay in between. This CDR3 has 13 amino acids.

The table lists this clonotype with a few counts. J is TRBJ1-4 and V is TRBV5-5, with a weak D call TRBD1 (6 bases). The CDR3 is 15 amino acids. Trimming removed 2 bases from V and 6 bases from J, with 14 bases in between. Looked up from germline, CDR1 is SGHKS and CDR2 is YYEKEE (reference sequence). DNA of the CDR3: TGTGCCAGCAGCTTAATCTCGGGACACTATGAAAAACTGTTTTTT. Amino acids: CASSLISGHYEKLFF.

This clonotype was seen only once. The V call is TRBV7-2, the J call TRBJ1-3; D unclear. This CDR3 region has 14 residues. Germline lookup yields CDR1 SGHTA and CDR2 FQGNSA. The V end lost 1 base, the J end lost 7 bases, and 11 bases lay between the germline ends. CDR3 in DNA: TGTGCCAGCAGCTTAGTCCATCCGAAGAACACCATATATTTT. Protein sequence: CASSLVHPKNTIYF.

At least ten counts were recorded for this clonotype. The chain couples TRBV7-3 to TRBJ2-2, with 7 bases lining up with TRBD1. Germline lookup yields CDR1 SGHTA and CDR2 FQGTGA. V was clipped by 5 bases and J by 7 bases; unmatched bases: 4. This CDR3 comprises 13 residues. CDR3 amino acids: CASSPQGRGELFF. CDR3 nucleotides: TGTGCCAGCAGCCCACAGGGGCGCGGGGAGCTGTTTTTT.

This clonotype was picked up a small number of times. CDR3 nucleotide sequence: TGTGCCTTCCGGGGGGGAGGCACCGGGGAGCTGTTTTTT. It translates to CAFRGGGTGELFF. The chain joins TRBV10-3 to TRBJ2-2; 8 bases are a match to TRBD2. Trimming at V came to 11 bases and at J to 4 bases, leaving 6 bases not matched to a gene. The CDR3 contains 13 residues. Per the germline V gene, CDR1 is ENHRY and CDR2 is SYGVKD.

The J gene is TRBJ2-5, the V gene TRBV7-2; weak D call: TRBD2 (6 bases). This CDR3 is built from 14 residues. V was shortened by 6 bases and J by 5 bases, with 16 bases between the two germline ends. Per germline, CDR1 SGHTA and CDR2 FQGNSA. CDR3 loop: CASSSAGNRETQYF. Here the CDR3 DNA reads TGTGCCAGCAGTAGTGCGGGAAACCGTGAGACCCAGTACTTC.

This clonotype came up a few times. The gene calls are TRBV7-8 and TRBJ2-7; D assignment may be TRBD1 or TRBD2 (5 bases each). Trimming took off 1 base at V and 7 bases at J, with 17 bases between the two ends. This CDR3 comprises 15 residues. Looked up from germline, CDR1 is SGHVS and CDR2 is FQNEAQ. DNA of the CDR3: TGTGCCAGCAGCTTAGAAGGGACCCCAGTGAGGGAGCAGTACTTC. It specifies CASSLEGTPVREQYF.

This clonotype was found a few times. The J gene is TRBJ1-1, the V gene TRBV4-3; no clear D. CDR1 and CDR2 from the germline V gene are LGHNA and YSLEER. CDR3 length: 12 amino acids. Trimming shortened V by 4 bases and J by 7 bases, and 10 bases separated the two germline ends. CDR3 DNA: TGCGCCAGCAGCCTGGGGTCAGATGAAGCTTTCTTT. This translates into CASSLGSDEAFF.

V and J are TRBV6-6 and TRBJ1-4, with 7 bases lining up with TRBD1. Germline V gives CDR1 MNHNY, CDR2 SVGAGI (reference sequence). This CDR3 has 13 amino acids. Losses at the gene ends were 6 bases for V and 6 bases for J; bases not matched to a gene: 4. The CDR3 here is CASRQGSYEKLFF. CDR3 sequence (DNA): TGTGCCAGCAGACAGGGGTCTTATGAAAAACTGTTTTTT.

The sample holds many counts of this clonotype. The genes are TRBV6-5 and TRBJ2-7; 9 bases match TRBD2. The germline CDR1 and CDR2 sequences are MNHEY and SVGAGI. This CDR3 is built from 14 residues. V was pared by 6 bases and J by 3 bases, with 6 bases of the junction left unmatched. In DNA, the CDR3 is TGTGCCAGCAGAGGGACTAGCAGATACTACGAGCAGTACTTC. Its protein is CASRGTSRYYEQYF.

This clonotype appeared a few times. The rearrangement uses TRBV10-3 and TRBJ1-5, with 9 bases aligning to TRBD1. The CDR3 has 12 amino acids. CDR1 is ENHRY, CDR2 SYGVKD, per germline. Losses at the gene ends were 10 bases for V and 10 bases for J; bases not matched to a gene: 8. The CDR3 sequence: CATGTGFKPQHF. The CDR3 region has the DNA TGTGCCACCGGGACAGGGTTTAAACCCCAGCATTTT.

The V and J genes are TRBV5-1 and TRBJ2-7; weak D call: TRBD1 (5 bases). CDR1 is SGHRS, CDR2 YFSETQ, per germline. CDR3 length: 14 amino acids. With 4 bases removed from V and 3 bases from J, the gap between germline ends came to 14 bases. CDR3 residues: CASSAPDSLYEQYF. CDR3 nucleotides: TGCGCCAGCAGCGCGCCTGACAGCCTCTACGAGCAGTACTTC.

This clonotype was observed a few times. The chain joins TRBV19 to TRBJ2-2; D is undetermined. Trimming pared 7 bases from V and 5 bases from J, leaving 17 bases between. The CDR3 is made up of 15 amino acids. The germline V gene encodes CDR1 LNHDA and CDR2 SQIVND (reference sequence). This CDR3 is CASTPSKTRTGELFF. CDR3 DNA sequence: TGTGCCAGTACACCATCGAAGACCAGAACCGGGGAGCTGTTTTTT.

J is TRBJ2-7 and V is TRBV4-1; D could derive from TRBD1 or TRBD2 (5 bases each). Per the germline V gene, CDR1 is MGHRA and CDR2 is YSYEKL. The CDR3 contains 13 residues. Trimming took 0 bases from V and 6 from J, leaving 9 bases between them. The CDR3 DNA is TGCGCCAGCAGCCAAGAGGGGACCGTCGAGCAGTACTTC. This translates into CASSQEGTVEQYF.

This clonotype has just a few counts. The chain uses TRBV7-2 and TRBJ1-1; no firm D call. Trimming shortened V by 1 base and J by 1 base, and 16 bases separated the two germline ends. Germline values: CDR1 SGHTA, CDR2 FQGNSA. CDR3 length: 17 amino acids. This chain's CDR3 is CASSLVFEGLGNTEAFF. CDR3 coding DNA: TGTGCCAGCAGCTTAGTTTTTGAAGGCCTCGGGAACACTGAAGCTTTCTTT.

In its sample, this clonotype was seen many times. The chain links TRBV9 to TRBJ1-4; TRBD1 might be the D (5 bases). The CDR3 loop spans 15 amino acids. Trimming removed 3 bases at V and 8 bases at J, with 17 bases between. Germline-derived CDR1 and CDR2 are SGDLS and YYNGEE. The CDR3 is CASSAQTRAGEKLFF. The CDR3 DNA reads TGTGCCAGCAGCGCCCAGACGAGGGCAGGGGAAAAACTGTTTTTT.

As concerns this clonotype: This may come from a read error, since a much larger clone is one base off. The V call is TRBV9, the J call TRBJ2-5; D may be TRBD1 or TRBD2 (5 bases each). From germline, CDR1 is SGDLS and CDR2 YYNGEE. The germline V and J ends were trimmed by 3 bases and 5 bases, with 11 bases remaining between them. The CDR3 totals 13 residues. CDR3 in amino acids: CASSGGPVETQYF. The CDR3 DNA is TGTGCCAGCAGCGGGGGACCCGTGGAGACCCAGTACTTC.

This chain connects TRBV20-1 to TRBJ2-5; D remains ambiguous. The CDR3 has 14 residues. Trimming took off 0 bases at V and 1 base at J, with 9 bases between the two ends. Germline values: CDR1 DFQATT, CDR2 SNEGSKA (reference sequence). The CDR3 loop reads CSARDWQAQETQYF. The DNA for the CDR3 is TGCAGTGCTAGAGACTGGCAGGCCCAAGAGACCCAGTACTTC.

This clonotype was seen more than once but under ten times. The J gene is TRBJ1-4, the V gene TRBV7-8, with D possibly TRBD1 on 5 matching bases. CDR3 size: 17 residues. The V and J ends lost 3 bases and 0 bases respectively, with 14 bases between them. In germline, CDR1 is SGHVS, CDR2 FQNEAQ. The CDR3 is CASSFTLTVATNEKLFF. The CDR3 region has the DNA TGTGCCAGCAGCTTTACTCTGACAGTGGCAACTAATGAAAAACTGTTTTTT.

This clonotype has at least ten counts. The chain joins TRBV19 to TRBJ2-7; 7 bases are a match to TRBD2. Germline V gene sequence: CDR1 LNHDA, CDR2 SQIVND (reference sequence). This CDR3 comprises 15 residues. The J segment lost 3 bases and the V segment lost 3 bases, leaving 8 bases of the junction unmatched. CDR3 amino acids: CASSMEASGYYEQYF. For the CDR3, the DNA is TGTGCCAGTAGTATGGAGGCTAGCGGATACTACGAGCAGTACTTC. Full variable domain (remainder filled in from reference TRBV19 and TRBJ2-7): DGGITQSPKYLFRKEGQNVTLSCEQNLNHDAMYWYRQDPGQGLRLIYYSQIVNDFQKGDIAEGYSVSREKKESFPLTVTSAQKNPTAFYLCASSMEASGYYEQYFGPGTRLTVT.

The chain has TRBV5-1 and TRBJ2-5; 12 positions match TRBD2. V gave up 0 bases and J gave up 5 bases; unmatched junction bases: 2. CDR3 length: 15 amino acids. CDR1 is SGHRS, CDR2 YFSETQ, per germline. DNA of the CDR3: TGCGCCAGCAGCTTGGGGACTAGCGGGGATGAGACCCAGTACTTC. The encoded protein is CASSLGTSGDETQYF.